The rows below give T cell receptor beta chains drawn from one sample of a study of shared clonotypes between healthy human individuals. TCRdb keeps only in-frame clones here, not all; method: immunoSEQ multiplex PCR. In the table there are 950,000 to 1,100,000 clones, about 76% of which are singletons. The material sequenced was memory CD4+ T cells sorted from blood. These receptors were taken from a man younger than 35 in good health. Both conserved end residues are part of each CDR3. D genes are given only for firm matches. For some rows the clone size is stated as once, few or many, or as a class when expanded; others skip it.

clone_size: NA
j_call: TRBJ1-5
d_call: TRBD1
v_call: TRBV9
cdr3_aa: CASSAGTGDNQPQHF
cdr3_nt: TGTGCCAGCAGCGCCGGGACAGGGGACAATCAGCCCCAGCATTTT

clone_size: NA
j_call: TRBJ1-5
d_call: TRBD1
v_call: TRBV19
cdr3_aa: CASSISAGGIGQPQHF
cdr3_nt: TGTGCCAGTAGTATTTCGGCAGGGGGAATTGGACAGCCCCAGCATTTT

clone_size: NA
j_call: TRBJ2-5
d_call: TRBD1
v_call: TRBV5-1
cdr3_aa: CASSTDRVETQYF
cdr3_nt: TGCGCCAGCAGCACAGACAGGGTTGAGACCCAGTACTTC

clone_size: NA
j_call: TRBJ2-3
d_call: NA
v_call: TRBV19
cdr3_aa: CASSHRALMGTDTQYF
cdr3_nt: TGTGCCAGTAGTCATCGGGCCCTAATGGGCACAGATACGCAGTATTTT

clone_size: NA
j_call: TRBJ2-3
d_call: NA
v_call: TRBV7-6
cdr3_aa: CASSLEGTSTDTQYF
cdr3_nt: TGTGCCAGCAGCTTAGAAGGCACTAGCACAGATACGCAGTATTTT

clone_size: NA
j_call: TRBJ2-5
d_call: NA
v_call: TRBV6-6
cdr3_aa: CASSYNRGTQYF
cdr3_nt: TGTGCCAGCAGTTACAATCGCGGGACCCAGTACTTC

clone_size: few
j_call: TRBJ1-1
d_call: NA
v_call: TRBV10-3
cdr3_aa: CAITLGLNTEAFF
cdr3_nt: TGTGCCATCACTCTGGGTCTGAACACTGAAGCTTTCTTT

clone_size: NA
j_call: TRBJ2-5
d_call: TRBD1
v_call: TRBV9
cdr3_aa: CASSAGQGRETQYF
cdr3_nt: TGTGCCAGCAGCGCAGGACAGGGACGAGAGACCCAGTACTTC

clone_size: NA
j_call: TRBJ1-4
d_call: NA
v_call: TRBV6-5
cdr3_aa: CASRLGKGVNEKLFF
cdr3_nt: TGTGCCAGCCGACTCGGGAAGGGAGTGAATGAAAAACTGTTTTTT

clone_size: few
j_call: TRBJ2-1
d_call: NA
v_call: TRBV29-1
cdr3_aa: CSALRGLNEQFF
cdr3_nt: TGCAGCGCCCTCAGAGGGCTCAATGAGCAGTTCTTC

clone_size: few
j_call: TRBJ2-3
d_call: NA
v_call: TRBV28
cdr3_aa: CASSPSTDTQYF
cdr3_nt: TGTGCCAGCAGTCCTAGCACAGATACGCAGTATTTT

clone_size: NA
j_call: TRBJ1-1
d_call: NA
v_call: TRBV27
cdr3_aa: CASRRTGLTEAFF
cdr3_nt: TGTGCCAGCAGAAGAACAGGGTTGACTGAAGCTTTCTTT

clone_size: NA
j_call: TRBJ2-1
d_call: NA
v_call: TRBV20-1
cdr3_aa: CSAERREQFF
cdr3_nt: TGCAGTGCTGAGAGGAGGGAGCAGTTCTTC

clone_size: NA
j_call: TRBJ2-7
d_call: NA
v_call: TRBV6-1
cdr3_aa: CASSAVYGYEQYF
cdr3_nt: TGTGCCAGCAGTGCCGTCTACGGCTACGAGCAGTACTTC

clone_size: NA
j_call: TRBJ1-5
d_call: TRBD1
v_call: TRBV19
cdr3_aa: CASSSRDRALSGQPQHF
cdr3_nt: TGTGCCAGTAGTTCTCGGGACAGGGCCCTCAGCGGTCAGCCCCAGCATTTT

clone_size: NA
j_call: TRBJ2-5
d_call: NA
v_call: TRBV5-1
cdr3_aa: CASSLAGYQETQYF
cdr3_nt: TGCGCCAGCAGCTTGGCAGGGTACCAAGAGACCCAGTACTTC

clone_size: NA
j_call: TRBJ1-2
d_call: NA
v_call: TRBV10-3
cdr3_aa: CAISANGDYGYTF
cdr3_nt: TGTGCCATCAGTGCAAACGGTGACTATGGCTACACCTTC

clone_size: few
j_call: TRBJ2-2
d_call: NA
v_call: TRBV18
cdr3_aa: CASSPPNTGELFF
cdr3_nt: TGTGCCAGCTCACCGCCGAACACCGGGGAGCTGTTTTTT

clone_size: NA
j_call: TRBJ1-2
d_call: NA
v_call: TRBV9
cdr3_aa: CASSVASRPYGYTF
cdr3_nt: TGTGCCAGCAGCGTAGCTTCCAGGCCCTATGGCTACACCTTC

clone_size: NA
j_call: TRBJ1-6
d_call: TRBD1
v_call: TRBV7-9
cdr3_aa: CASSLGLGQGSSPLHF
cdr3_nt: TGTGCCAGCAGCTTAGGTCTTGGACAGGGAAGTTCACCCCTCCACTTT

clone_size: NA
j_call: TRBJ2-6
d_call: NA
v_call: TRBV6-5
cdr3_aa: CASSYSQSGANVLTF
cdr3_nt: TGTGCCAGCAGTTACTCCCAGTCTGGGGCCAACGTCCTGACTTTC

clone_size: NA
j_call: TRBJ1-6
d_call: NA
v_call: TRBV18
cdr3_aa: CASSSGANSPLHF
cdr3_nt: TGTGCCAGCTCATCGGGGGCTAATTCACCCCTCCACTTT

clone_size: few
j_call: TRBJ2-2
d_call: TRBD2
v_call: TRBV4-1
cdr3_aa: CASSRGTSGVGELFF
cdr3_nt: TGCGCCAGCAGCCGAGGGACTAGCGGGGTCGGGGAGCTGTTTTTT

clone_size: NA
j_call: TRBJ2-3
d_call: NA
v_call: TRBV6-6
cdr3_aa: CASSYGDTTDTQYF
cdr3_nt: TGTGCCAGCAGTTATGGAGACACCACAGATACGCAGTATTTT

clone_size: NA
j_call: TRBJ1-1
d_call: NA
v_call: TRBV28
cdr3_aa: CASRRPRQLNTEAFF
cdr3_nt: TGTGCCAGCAGACGCCCCCGACAGCTAAACACTGAAGCTTTCTTT